This TCR beta chain came from a study of post-analysis software for immune sequencing data. Study summary: As for disease course, relapsing-remitting, secondary progressive and progressive-relapsing multiple sclerosis were all included.

Germline CDR1 and CDR2: SGHTA and FQGNSA. Trimming took 5 bases from V and 2 from J, leaving 17 bases between them. The CDR3 extends over 16 amino acids. The TCR beta cDNA libraries carried unique molecular identifiers. TCRdb re-derived calls from the PCR reads in MiXCR, one entry per CDR3 protein. The table shows 150,000 or so distinct CDR3 sequences, with 30% to 45% occurring only once. This receptor was taken from a girl between 5 and 17 years old with multiple sclerosis. Specimen: blood, collected after autologous hematopoietic stem cell transplantation. V is TRBV7-2 and J is TRBJ2-3, with D possibly matching TRBD2 (5 bases). CDR3 sequence (DNA): TGTGCCAGCAGCGCAGGCTCGCGGGCCGCCACAGATACGCAGTATTTT. Translated: CASSAGSRAATDTQYF.